This T cell receptor (beta chain) was captured by sequencing in a study of T cells after yellow fever vaccination. Study-wide context: In the case of low-cell-number fractions, SMART-Seq v4 Ultra Low Input was used for preparation.

TCR cDNA was made by 5'RACE template switching, adding a universal primer site and UMIs. Each CDR3 protein gets one entry after TCRdb re-called the 5' RACE reads with MiXCR. The sample holds nearly 350,000 distinct CDR3 sequences, roughly 8.6% seen once. The CDR3 has 16 amino acids. Trimming at V came to 3 bases and at J to 2 bases, leaving 7 bases not matched to a gene. Whole-study findings and limits: Researchers cautioned that FACS-sorted repertoires could harbor abundant clonotypes contaminating from the bulk population. A faster peak, day 5 versus 15, was reached by the weaker secondary response.

This clonotype was observed a few times. Antigen: not known. The sample here was PBMCs, taken approximately 40 days after the first yellow fever vaccination. The chain is built from TRBV12-3 or TRBV12-4 and TRBJ1-3, with 7 bases matching TRBD1. The TCR was taken from a man between 18 and 29 years old who received the YFV17D yellow fever vaccine. The DNA for the CDR3 is TGTGCCAGCAGTTTGATGGGGCAGGGGGCTGGAAACACCATATATTTT. Protein sequence: CASSLMGQGAGNTIYF.